One sample yielded the 8 T cell receptor beta chains listed below, sequenced in a study of preoperative IRX-2 immunotherapy in early breast cancer. This sample's treatment: preoperative locoregional IRX-2 cytokine immunotherapy. This table comes from immunoSEQ multiplex PCR, and its TCRdb copy is limited to in-frame clones, with some not included. The table has roughly 25,000 clones, around 75% seen once. The specimen was lymph node tissue, collected before IRX-2 immunotherapy. Every receptor here comes from a human donor with breast cancer.

In nucleotides, the CDR3 is TGTGCCAGCAGTGTGAGTCAGGGGGGCGGCTACACCTTC. It translates to CASSVSQGGGYTF. The chain employs TRBV6-8 and TRBJ1-2; TRBD1 matches 7 bases. V lost 5 bases to trimming and J lost 8 bases; unmatched junction nucleotides: 8. Germline V gene lookup returns CDR1 MNHGY and CDR2 SAAAGT. CDR3 length: 13 residues.

J is TRBJ2-3 and V is TRBV6-8, with 9 bases lining up with TRBD2. The CDR3 runs 16 residues. CDR1 MNHGY and CDR2 SAAAGT come from the germline V gene. The V gene end was trimmed by 4 bases and the J gene end by 0 bases; junction bases not matched to a gene: 5. CDR3 sequence: CASSSRLAASTDTQYF. DNA for the CDR3: TGTGCCAGCAGTTCTAGACTAGCGGCTAGCACAGATACGCAGTATTTT.

This chain links TRBV6-8 with TRBJ1-6; D gene ambiguous. The germline V gene has CDR1 MNHGY and CDR2 SAAAGT. This CDR3 contains 15 residues. Trimming took 5 bases from V and 0 from J, leaving 8 bases between them. The CDR3 region has the DNA TGTGCCAGCAGTCCAATGAGCTCCTATAATTCACCCCTCCACTTT. Its translation: CASSPMSSYNSPLHF.

This rearrangement joins TRBV11-3 to TRBJ1-2, with TRBD1 matching 10 bases. CDR1 SGHNT and CDR2 YENEEA come from the germline V gene. Trimming at V came to 3 bases and at J to 4 bases, leaving 5 bases not matched to a gene. The CDR3 consists of 15 residues. The CDR3: CASSFRGDRGYGYTF. In DNA form, the CDR3 reads TGTGCCAGCAGCTTTCGTGGGGACAGGGGCTATGGCTACACCTTC. Complete variable domain (other parts from reference TRBV11-3 and TRBJ1-2): EAGVVQSPRYKIIEKKQPVAFWCNPISGHNTLYWYLQNLGQGPELLIRYENEEAVDDSQLPKDRFSAERLKGVDSTLKIQPAELGDSAVYLCASSFRGDRGYGYTFGSGTRLTVV.

This clone showed up just a few times. The chain has TRBV6-8 and TRBJ2-7, with D hard to call. Trimming took off 4 bases at V and 0 bases at J, with 7 bases between the two ends. CDR3 length: 13 amino acids. Germline V CDR1 and CDR2: MNHGY, SAAAGT. The CDR3 bases are TGTGCCAGCAGTTCCCCGAGCTCCTACGAGCAGTACTTC. Translation gives CASSSPSSYEQYF.

This clone was seen just once. The rearrangement uses TRBV6-8 and TRBJ2-3, with 8 bases that match TRBD1. V was pared by 6 bases and J by 1 base, with 9 bases of the junction left unmatched. The CDR3 loop spans 16 amino acids. Germline V gene data show CDR1 as MNHGY and CDR2 as SAAAGT. CDR3 in amino acids: CASSRRQGWGTDTQYF. For the CDR3, the DNA is TGTGCCAGCAGCCGACGACAGGGGTGGGGCACAGATACGCAGTATTTT.

As to this clone: The junction departs from the called germline gene at one end, perhaps through a read error. The V call is TRBV15, the J call TRBJ2-7; TRBD1 matches at 8 bases. CDR1 is LNHNV, CDR2 YYDKDF, per germline (reference sequence). The CDR3 runs 14 residues. The chain's CDR3 is CTTSPGDRLHEQYF. The CDR3 region has the DNA TGTACCACCAGTCCTGGGGACAGGCTCCACGAGCAGTACTTC.

The J gene is TRBJ1-2, the V gene TRBV11-3; D is undetermined. Germline CDR1 and CDR2: SGHNT and YENEEA. This CDR3 spans 15 amino acids. The V end was cut by 0 bases, the J end by 1 base, with 9 bases between. CDR3 residues: CASSLEVVSNYGYTF. CDR3 nucleotides: TGTGCCAGCAGCTTAGAAGTTGTCAGTAACTATGGCTACACCTTC. Full variable domain (rest looked up from reference TRBV11-3 and TRBJ1-2): EAGVVQSPRYKIIEKKQPVAFWCNPISGHNTLYWYLQNLGQGPELLIRYENEEAVDDSQLPKDRFSAERLKGVDSTLKIQPAELGDSAVYLCASSLEVVSNYGYTFGSGTRLTVV.